These 17 T cell receptor beta chains were all obtained from the same sample, sequenced in a study of Graves' ophthalmopathy and Graves' hyperthyroidism. Amplification from RNA transcripts yielded the TCR beta CDR3 regions. Following a first-round RT-PCR that used HTBI primers, a second-round multiplex PCR was carried out. MiXCR, run by TCRdb on the multiplex PCR reads, gives a single entry per CDR3 protein. Of about 700,000 distinct CDR3 sequences listed, more than 40% are singletons. Sequencing was performed on peripheral blood. The receptors derive from an adult man with Graves' ophthalmopathy.

The chain couples TRBV7-6 to TRBJ2-7; possibly TRBD1 for D (5 bases). Germline CDR1 and CDR2: SGHVS and FNYEAQ. V gave up 0 bases and J gave up 2 bases, with 8 bases separating them. The CDR3 has 14 amino acids. The CDR3 loop reads CASSLAKGPYEQYF. CDR3 sequence (DNA): TGTGCCAGCAGCTTAGCGAAGGGGCCCTACGAGCAGTACTTC.

This clonotype was observed at least ten times. The rearrangement joins TRBV7-8 to TRBJ1-6; 8 nucleotides agree with TRBD1. The V gene end was trimmed by 5 bases and the J gene end by 6 bases; junction bases not matched to a gene: 3. This CDR3 contains 14 residues. Germline loops: CDR1 SGHVS, CDR2 FQNEAQ. CDR3 residues: CASSPDRGNSPLHF. CDR3 bases: TGTGCCAGCAGCCCCGACAGGGGTAATTCACCCCTCCACTTT. Supplemented by reference TRBV7-8 and TRBJ1-6, the full variable domain reads GAGVSQSPRYKVAKRGQDVALRCDPISGHVSLFWYQQALGQGPEFLTYFQNEAQLDKSGLPSDRFFAERPEGSVSTLKIQRTQQEDSAVYLCASSPDRGNSPLHFGNGTRLTVT.

This chain links TRBV4-1 with TRBJ1-2, with D possibly being TRBD1 (6 bases). Germline CDR1 and CDR2: MGHRA and YSYEKL. CDR3 size: 16 residues. V was trimmed by 0 bases and J by 4 bases, leaving 15 bases between them. CDR3 DNA: TGCGCCAGCAGCCAAGAGGGAAGGGGGACGGGCTATGGCTACACCTTC. This codes for CASSQEGRGTGYGYTF.

V is TRBV29-1 and J is TRBJ1-2, with 7 bases lining up with TRBD1. The germline CDR1 and CDR2 sequences are SQVTM and ANQGSEA. The V segment lost 1 base and the J segment 6 bases; nucleotides outside the gene matches: 8. There are 14 residues in the CDR3. CDR3 DNA: TGCAGCGTTGAAGGGTGGGACAGTGGACATGGCTACACCTTC. Translation: CSVEGWDSGHGYTF.

This clonotype was detected a few times. One junction end does not reproduce the germline sequence, and a read error may be involved. The chain recombines TRBV10-2 with TRBJ2-7, with D perhaps TRBD2 (6 bases). Germline assignment: CDR1 WSHSY and CDR2 SAAADI. This CDR3 is built from 14 residues. CDR3 bases: TGTGCCAGCAGTGTGGGGACTCCCTCCTACGAGCAGTACTTC. Its protein product is CASSVGTPSYEQYF.

This clonotype was recorded a few times. The chain employs TRBV7-2 and TRBJ2-3; D might be TRBD1 (5 bases). V was trimmed by 5 bases and J by 6 bases, leaving 9 bases between them. CDR3 length equals 12 residues. CDR1 and CDR2 (germline): SGHTA, FQGNSA. CDR3 bases: TGTGCCAGCAGCCCGAACAGGGATACGCAGTATTTT. Its translation: CASSPNRDTQYF.

Details on this clonotype: The junction departs from the called germline gene at one end, perhaps through a read error. The CDR3: CASSQERFRCHSPLHF. DNA of the CDR3: TGCGCCAGCAGCCAAGAAAGGTTTCGTTGTCATTCACCCCTCCACTTT. The chain couples TRBV7-6 to TRBJ1-6, with D unclear. This CDR3 contains 16 residues. The germline V gene encodes CDR1 SGHVS and CDR2 FNYEAQ.

The chain employs TRBV29-1 and TRBJ1-3; no clear D. In germline, CDR1 is SQVTM, CDR2 ANQGSEA. V lost 4 bases and J lost 8, with 15 bases in between. The CDR3 covers 13 residues. Written as DNA, the CDR3 is TGCAGCGTTGTAAGTGTCGATGGCTACACCATATATTTT. This gives the protein CSVVSVDGYTIYF.

This clonotype was counted between two and nine times. V usage is TRBV10-3 and J usage is TRBJ2-3, with a possible D match to TRBD2 (6 bases). This CDR3 comprises 16 residues. CDR1 and CDR2 from the germline V gene are ENHRY and SYGVKD. Trimming pared 2 bases from V and 4 bases from J, leaving 16 bases between. The CDR3 sequence: CAISETGTFGADTQYF. CDR3 DNA: TGTGCCATCAGTGAGACCGGGACTTTTGGAGCAGATACGCAGTATTTT.

Ten or more counts support this clonotype. J is TRBJ2-7 and V is TRBV7-9; the D gene is possibly TRBD2 (6 bases). The ends were cut back, 5 bases at V and 3 bases at J, with 14 bases in the middle. CDR1 and CDR2 (germline): SEHNR, FQNEAQ (reference sequence). This CDR3 has 14 residues. The CDR3 region is CASSLGWGVYEQYF. CDR3 bases: TGTGCCAGCAGCCTCGGGTGGGGGGTCTACGAGCAGTACTTC.

On this clonotype: The conserved phenylalanine or tryptophan normally closing the CDR3 is absent here, so this likely arose from a read error. The chain carries TRBV2 and TRBJ2-7; D is undetermined. V was shortened by 8 bases and J by 5 bases, with 19 bases between the two germline ends. Per germline, CDR1 SNHLY and CDR2 FYNNEI. The CDR3 is 14 residues long. The CDR3 is CASSPPARSNEQYL. The CDR3 DNA reads as TGTGCCAGCTCACCACCTGCAAGGTCCAACGAGCAGTACCTC.

This clonotype was seen many times. The gene calls are TRBV7-9 and TRBJ1-1; D is perhaps TRBD1 (5 bases). Trimming left V 7 bases short and J 1 base short, with 7 bases between. This CDR3 has 12 amino acids. Germline CDR1 is SEHNR and CDR2 is FQNEAQ (reference sequence). CDR3 nucleotide sequence: TGTGCCAGCATGGGGGAGAACACTGAAGCTTTCTTT. It encodes CASMGENTEAFF. The whole variable domain, filled in from reference TRBV7-9 and TRBJ1-1, reads DTGVSQNPRHKITKRGQNVTFRCDPISEHNRLYWYRQTLGQGPEFLTYFQNEAQLEKSRLLSDRFSAERPKGSFSTLEIQRTEQGDSAMYLCASMGENTEAFFGQGTRLTVV.

On this clonotype: A much larger clonotype is one base distant, so this may be a read error. The CDR3 region is CASSLGTLTGELLF. The CDR3 nucleotides are TGTGCCAGCAGCTTGGGGACTCTCACCGGGGAGCTGCTTTTT. The chain links TRBV7-2 to TRBJ2-2, with D possibly being TRBD2 (6 bases). The CDR3 contains 14 residues. The V gene's germline CDR1 is SGHTA and CDR2 FQGNSA.

With respect to this clonotype: Just one base apart from a much larger clone, this may be a read error. This chain joins TRBV7-2 and TRBJ1-1; TRBD1 agrees at 10 bases. CDR3 length: 14 residues. Per the germline V gene, CDR1 is SGHTA and CDR2 is FQGNSA. V shed 5 bases, J shed 4 bases, and the junction held 4 bases outside the gene matches. Written as DNA, the CDR3 is TGTGCCAGCAGCCGGGACAGGGGCGCCACTGAAGCTTTCTTT. It codes for CASSRDRGATEAFF.

This clonotype was detected ten times or more. J is TRBJ2-5 and V is TRBV4-1; possible D gene TRBD2, 5 bases. The V end was cut by 1 base, the J end by 4 bases, with 16 bases between. The CDR3 sequence is 16 residues long. CDR1 is MGHRA and CDR2 is YSYEKL in the germline V gene. CDR3 in DNA: TGCGCCAGCAGCCAAGTAGCGTTAGGGTTCCCAGAGACCCAGTACTTC. This sequence encodes CASSQVALGFPETQYF.

The chain is built from TRBV5-1 and TRBJ1-6, with D perhaps TRBD1 (5 bases). V shed 0 bases and J shed 10 bases, with 11 bases lying between them. The CDR3 totals 14 residues. Germline V gene sequence: CDR1 SGHRS, CDR2 YFSETQ. CDR3 region: CASSLGTRESPLHF. The CDR3 nucleotides are TGCGCCAGCAGCTTGGGGACAAGGGAATCACCCCTCCACTTT. The full variable domain, with the rest looked up from reference TRBV5-1 and TRBJ1-6, is KAGVTQTPRYLIKTRGQQVTLSCSPISGHRSVSWYQQTPGQGLQFLFEYFSETQRNKGNFPGRFSGRQFSNSRSEMNVSTLELGDSALYLCASSLGTRESPLHFGNGTRLTVT.

The chain employs TRBV20-1 and TRBJ2-5; 10 bases match TRBD1. V gave up 1 base and J gave up 1 base; unmatched junction bases: 9. The CDR3 covers 17 residues. CDR1 DFQATT and CDR2 SNEGSKA come from the germline V gene (reference sequence). CDR3 coding DNA: TGCAGTGCTAGAGGCTCGGGACAGGGGCATTTCCAAGAGACCCAGTACTTC. Its protein is CSARGSGQGHFQETQYF.